This is a list of T cell receptor beta chains from one sample in a study of post-analysis software for immune sequencing data. TCRdb independently ran MiXCR on the PCR reads; one entry per CDR3 protein. The sample contains over 700,000 distinct CDR3 sequences, about 32% of which appear only once. The sequencing input was blood. The source of these receptors is a girl aged 10-17 years with multiple sclerosis. CDR3s include the opening cysteine and the closing phenylalanine or tryptophan. The order of the fields is D gene, clone size, J gene, V gene, CDR3 protein, CDR3 DNA. D genes are given only for firm matches. Clone size appears in some rows only: once, few, many, or a class for an expanded clone.

D: .
size: .
J: TRBJ2-1
V: TRBV20-1
CDR3: CSAKGAGSSYNEQFF
DNA: TGCAGTGCTAAGGGCGCTGGTAGCTCCTACAATGAGCAGTTCTTC

D: .
size: .
J: TRBJ2-7
V: TRBV19
CDR3: CASSISGQGINEQYF
DNA: TGTGCCAGTAGTATAAGCGGGCAGGGGATTAACGAGCAGTACTTC

D: .
size: .
J: TRBJ2-3
V: TRBV3-1
CDR3: CASSPTGLTSTDTQYF
DNA: TGTGCCAGCAGCCCGACCGGGCTTACTAGCACAGATACGCAGTATTTT

D: .
size: .
J: TRBJ1-4
V: TRBV20-1
CDR3: CSAIFGGEKLFF
DNA: TGCAGTGCTATTTTCGGGGGTGAAAAACTGTTTTTT

D: TRBD2
size: few
J: TRBJ2-3
V: TRBV28
CDR3: CASSLFGGGAFTDTQYF
DNA: TGTGCCAGCAGTTTATTCGGCGGGGGGGCGTTCACAGATACGCAGTATTTT

D: .
size: many
J: TRBJ2-3
V: TRBV6-5
CDR3: CASSSHRFGTDTQYF
DNA: TGTGCCAGCAGTTCCCACCGGTTCGGCACAGATACGCAGTATTTT

D: TRBD1
size: .
J: TRBJ1-1
V: TRBV20-1
CDR3: CSASGDSEDTEAFF
DNA: TGCAGTGCTAGTGGGGACAGCGAGGACACTGAAGCTTTCTTT

D: .
size: .
J: TRBJ1-2
V: TRBV12-3/TRBV12-4
CDR3: CASTSLFIGYGYTF
DNA: TGTGCCAGCACTTCCTTATTTATTGGCTATGGCTACACCTTC

D: TRBD1
size: .
J: TRBJ1-2
V: TRBV6-5
CDR3: CASSMGPGQADGYTF
DNA: TGTGCCAGCAGTATGGGACCGGGACAGGCGGATGGCTACACCTTC

D: TRBD1
size: once
J: TRBJ1-1
V: TRBV7-2
CDR3: CASSPGDRGFKAFF
DNA: TGTGCCAGCAGCCCAGGGGACAGGGGGTTCAAAGCTTTCTTT

D: TRBD1
size: .
J: TRBJ1-5
V: TRBV12-3/TRBV12-4
CDR3: CASSRGQGYGQPQHF
DNA: TGTGCCAGCAGCCGTGGACAGGGGTACGGTCAGCCCCAGCATTTT

D: TRBD2
size: .
J: TRBJ2-2
V: TRBV20-1
CDR3: CSASGGLEAGELFF
DNA: TGCAGTGCTAGTGGGGGACTAGAAGCCGGGGAGCTGTTTTTT

D: .
size: .
J: TRBJ1-6
V: TRBV20-1
CDR3: CSARDRGRADSPLHF
DNA: TGCAGTGCTAGAGATAGGGGCAGGGCCGATTCACCCCTCCACTTT

D: .
size: .
J: TRBJ2-7
V: TRBV7-2
CDR3: CASSSALLRDPHHEQYF
DNA: TGTGCCAGCAGCTCAGCTCTACTCCGGGATCCCCACCACGAGCAGTACTTC

D: TRBD1
size: few
J: TRBJ1-5
V: TRBV20-1
CDR3: CSAGQVSNQPQHF
DNA: TGCAGTGCTGGACAGGTTAGCAATCAGCCCCAGCATTTT

D: .
size: .
J: TRBJ2-7
V: TRBV3-1
CDR3: CASSQGYGGHEQYF
DNA: TGTGCCAGCAGCCAAGGATACGGTGGGCACGAGCAGTACTTC

D: TRBD2
size: many
J: TRBJ2-7
V: TRBV6-6
CDR3: CATRGLAGPGGEQYF
DNA: TGTGCCACCAGGGGACTAGCGGGACCCGGTGGCGAGCAGTACTTC

D: .
size: few
J: TRBJ2-6
V: TRBV20-1
CDR3: CSAPPQAGANVLTF
DNA: TGCAGTGCTCCCCCTCAGGCTGGGGCCAACGTCCTGACTTTC

D: .
size: few
J: TRBJ1-6
V: TRBV20-1
CDR3: CSARYARGGSDSPLHF
DNA: TGCAGTGCTAGATATGCCCGGGGGGGGTCCGATTCACCCCTCCACTTT

D: .
size: .
J: TRBJ2-7
V: TRBV7-2
CDR3: CASSLGGGAIEQYF
DNA: TGTGCCAGCAGCTTAGGAGGGGGGGCCATCGAGCAGTACTTC

D: TRBD2
size: .
J: TRBJ2-2
V: TRBV7-2
CDR3: CASRPRSGRPTGELFF
DNA: TGTGCCAGCAGGCCCCGGTCCGGGAGGCCCACCGGGGAGCTGTTTTTT

D: .
size: many
J: TRBJ2-7
V: TRBV7-2
CDR3: CASSPPLHEQYF
DNA: TGTGCCAGCAGCCCACCCCTTCACGAGCAGTACTTC

D: .
size: few
J: TRBJ2-1
V: TRBV6-4
CDR3: CASSQRTGGRGDEQFF
DNA: TGTGCCAGCAGCCAAAGGACGGGGGGCCGAGGGGATGAGCAGTTCTTC

D: .
size: .
J: TRBJ2-3
V: TRBV5-1
CDR3: CASSYDGYTDTQYF
DNA: TGCGCCAGCAGCTATGACGGGTACACAGATACGCAGTATTTT

D: .
size: .
J: TRBJ1-1
V: TRBV6-6
CDR3: CASRNQGADTEAFF
DNA: TGTGCCAGCAGAAACCAGGGAGCGGACACTGAAGCTTTCTTT

D: .
size: .
J: TRBJ2-7
V: TRBV24-1
CDR3: CATSEPTAYEQYF
DNA: TGTGCCACCAGTGAGCCGACAGCCTACGAGCAGTACTTC

D: TRBD2
size: few
J: TRBJ2-3
V: TRBV6-5
CDR3: CASSPRRGATTDTQYF
DNA: TGTGCCAGCAGTCCACGGCGGGGGGCCACCACAGATACGCAGTATTTT

D: .
size: .
J: TRBJ2-7
V: TRBV7-7
CDR3: CASSWNEGHEQYF
DNA: TGTGCCAGCAGCTGGAACGAGGGCCACGAGCAGTACTTC

D: .
size: .
J: TRBJ2-1
V: TRBV20-1
CDR3: CSARITGTSYNEQFF
DNA: TGCAGTGCTAGAATCACCGGGACATCTTACAATGAGCAGTTCTTC

D: .
size: .
J: TRBJ1-5
V: TRBV7-2
CDR3: CASSPNNQPQHF
DNA: TGTGCCAGCAGCCCGAATAATCAGCCCCAGCATTTT

D: .
size: few
J: TRBJ2-3
V: TRBV29-1
CDR3: CSVERGGGTDTQYF
DNA: TGCAGCGTGGAGAGAGGGGGTGGCACAGATACGCAGTATTTT

D: TRBD1
size: .
J: TRBJ2-5
V: TRBV20-1
CDR3: CSAPGQGYETQYF
DNA: TGCAGTGCTCCGGGACAGGGCTACGAGACCCAGTACTTC

D: .
size: few
J: TRBJ1-2
V: TRBV10-3
CDR3: CAISDQIISVGGYTF
DNA: TGTGCCATCAGTGACCAAATTATCTCCGTGGGAGGCTACACCTTC

D: TRBD1
size: few
J: TRBJ1-6
V: TRBV5-1
CDR3: CASTLGTGTAFSPLHF
DNA: TGCGCCAGCACCCTAGGGACCGGGACAGCTTTTTCACCCCTCCACTTT

D: .
size: .
J: TRBJ1-1
V: TRBV18
CDR3: CASSPSGFMNTEAFF
DNA: TGTGCCAGCTCTCCCAGTGGTTTTATGAACACTGAAGCTTTCTTT

D: .
size: .
J: TRBJ1-6
V: TRBV28
CDR3: CASSLPGTIRSPLHF
DNA: TGTGCCAGCAGTTTGCCAGGTACCATCAGATCACCCCTCCACTTT

D: TRBD2
size: .
J: TRBJ2-2
V: TRBV3-1
CDR3: CASSPSAGVTNTGELFF
DNA: TGTGCCAGCAGCCCTTCTGCGGGGGTGACGAACACCGGGGAGCTGTTTTTT

D: .
size: .
J: TRBJ2-7
V: TRBV27
CDR3: CASSLTFEGSRFEQYF
DNA: TGTGCCAGCAGTTTAACTTTCGAGGGGTCCCGGTTCGAGCAGTACTTC

D: TRBD1
size: few
J: TRBJ2-7
V: TRBV6-1
CDR3: CASSKDRGPRTEQYF
DNA: TGTGCCAGCAGTAAGGACAGGGGGCCTAGAACCGAGCAGTACTTC

D: TRBD2
size: .
J: TRBJ2-5
V: TRBV5-1
CDR3: CASSTQLAGDETQYF
DNA: TGCGCCAGCAGCACCCAACTAGCGGGGGACGAGACCCAGTACTTC

D: .
size: .
J: TRBJ2-5
V: TRBV4-1
CDR3: CASSQDLTRPETQYF
DNA: TGCGCCAGCAGCCAAGATCTTACCAGGCCAGAGACCCAGTACTTC

D: TRBD2
size: .
J: TRBJ2-7
V: TRBV15
CDR3: CATSRPRRLAGGPNEQYF
DNA: TGTGCCACCAGCAGGCCCCGACGACTAGCGGGAGGACCAAACGAGCAGTACTTC

D: .
size: .
J: TRBJ2-3
V: TRBV24-1
CDR3: CATSPAGSTDTQYF
DNA: TGTGCCACCAGTCCGGCAGGTAGCACAGATACGCAGTATTTT

D: .
size: .
J: TRBJ2-5
V: TRBV28
CDR3: CASSIRLQETQYF
DNA: TGTGCCAGCAGTATTCGGCTACAAGAGACCCAGTACTTC

D: .
size: many
J: TRBJ2-7
V: TRBV29-1
CDR3: CSVVTRLVPYEQYF
DNA: TGCAGCGTTGTAACCCGGTTAGTGCCCTACGAGCAGTACTTC

D: .
size: .
J: TRBJ2-1
V: TRBV5-1
CDR3: CASSLDVAFSYNEQFF
DNA: TGCGCCAGCAGCTTGGATGTAGCGTTTTCCTACAATGAGCAGTTCTTC

D: TRBD2
size: .
J: TRBJ2-3
V: TRBV11-2
CDR3: CATHRRAASGGADTQYF
DNA: TGTGCCACCCACCGACGGGCGGCTAGCGGGGGGGCAGATACGCAGTATTTT